The sequence of this T cell receptor (beta chain) was determined in a study of molecular identifiers for immune sequencing clone quantification. The study's findings and limits: In CMV-specific effectors, clones above 20 copies held over 97% of molecules; naive, under 1%.

Naive CD8 T cells underwent sorting with the CD8+CD4-CCR7+CD45RA+ definition. MiXCR, applied by TCRdb to the PCR reads, yields one record per CDR3 protein. Of 97,000 or so distinct CDR3 sequences listed, roughly 24% are singletons. The V gene end was trimmed by 4 bases and the J gene end by 6 bases; junction bases not matched to a gene: 4. This CDR3 comprises 14 residues. Germline CDR1 is SGHRS and CDR2 is YFSETQ. This clonotype was counted between two and nine times. No antigen is known for it. The clonotype was recovered from a human donor in good health. Some libraries in this study had Jurkat cell RNA spiked in. The specimen was naive CD8+ T cells from blood, with Jurkat cell RNA spiked in. The subset here: FACS-sorted CD8+CD4-CCR7+CD45RA+ naive T cells. The gene calls are TRBV5-1 and TRBJ2-1, with 10 bases identical to TRBD1. CDR3 amino acids: CASSTWDRGNEQFF. CDR3 nucleotides: TGCGCCAGCAGCACTTGGGACAGGGGCAATGAGCAGTTCTTC.